The 26 T cell receptor beta chains in this list originate from one sample, sequenced in a study of PD-L1 blockade in urothelial cancer (dated by TCRdb to 2015 to 2018). The time point label corresponds to: pretreatment peripheral blood. Library generation was performed with the immunoSEQ multiplex PCR assay. Sourced from immuneACCESS, this table was stored by TCRdb with only in-frame sequences that have V and J called. A share of the clones is absent; for the studies checked, an unresolved V gene accounts for under half, and the remainder has no known explanation. The sample data list roughly 30,000 clones, and approximately 80% of these were observed just once. The ten largest make up about 15% of the sample. The specimen comprised PBMCs, sampled around atezolizumab (anti-PD-L1) treatment. The receptors stem from a man between 60 and 75 years old with urothelial cancer.

The chain joins TRBV6-1 to TRBJ1-4, with D possibly being TRBD1 (5 bases). Looked up from germline, CDR1 is MNHNS and CDR2 is SASEGT. The CDR3 length is 15 residues. Trimming stripped 4 bases from V and 4 bases from J, with 13 bases between. The DNA of the CDR3 is TGTGCCAGCAGTGTGGGGGGGACGGGTAATGAAAAACTGTTTTTT. This gives the protein CASSVGGTGNEKLFF.

V gene TRBV2 combines with J gene TRBJ2-3; 8 positions agree with TRBD2. Germline V gene sequence: CDR1 SNHLY, CDR2 FYNNEI. This CDR3 spans 14 amino acids. Trimming removed 7 bases from V and 0 bases from J; junction bases left unmatched: 3. CDR3 residues: CASKGGRSTDTQYF. The CDR3 DNA follows: TGTGCCAGCAAGGGCGGGAGGAGCACAGATACGCAGTATTTT. Filled out from reference TRBV2 and TRBJ2-3, the complete variable domain reads EPEVTQTPSHQVTQMGQEVILRCVPISNHLYFYWYRQILGQKVEFLVSFYNNEISEKSEIFDDQFSVERPDGSNFTLKIRSTKLEDSAMYFCASKGGRSTDTQYFGPGTRLTVL.

On this clone itself: Relative to the germline gene, one junction end is altered; a read error may explain this. The gene calls are TRBV7-7 and TRBJ2-1; 14 positions match TRBD2. The CDR3 has 17 amino acids. Germline V gene lookup returns CDR1 SSHAT and CDR2 FNYEAQ (reference sequence). The CDR3 spells CASSLGGLAGAYNEQFF. The CDR3 DNA follows: TGTGCTAGCAGCTTAGGGGGACTAGCGGGGGCCTACAATGAGCAGTTCTTC.

The sample holds one count of this clone. The chain uses TRBV15 and TRBJ2-7, with D possibly matching TRBD1 (5 bases). Germline V gene lookup returns CDR1 LNHNV and CDR2 YYDKDF (reference sequence). This CDR3 contains 14 residues. V lost 0 bases and J 8 bases, leaving 14 bases between the germline ends. The CDR3 DNA sequence: TGTGCCACCAGCAGAGATCAAGGGGCTGGAAAGCAGTACTTC. It translates to CATSRDQGAGKQYF.

This clone was counted a few times. The chain is built from TRBV7-2 and TRBJ2-3; no firm D call. Trimming removed 1 base from V and 6 bases from J, with 8 bases in between. The CDR3 runs to 13 residues. The germline V gene has CDR1 SGHTA and CDR2 FQGNSA. The DNA for the CDR3 is TGTGCCAGCAGCTTAGTGACTCTTGATACGCAGTATTTT. The encoded protein is CASSLVTLDTQYF.

The V gene is TRBV10-2, the J gene TRBJ2-2, with D maybe TRBD1 (6 bases). This CDR3 region has 14 residues. Germline V gives CDR1 WSHSY, CDR2 SAAADI. Trimming took off 10 bases at V and 6 bases at J, with 18 bases between the two ends. DNA of the CDR3: TGCGCCACCCGATTCGACAGGTTCCCCGGGGAGCTGTTTTTT. Its protein is CATRFDRFPGELFF.

This chain connects TRBV7-3 to TRBJ2-1; D gene uncertain. Germline CDR1 and CDR2: SGHTA and FQGTGA. CDR3 length: 15 residues. The V gene lost 7 bases and the J gene lost 2 bases, with 15 bases spanning the gap. In DNA, the CDR3 is TGTGCCAGCACCCCGATAGCTTCCCCCTACAATGAGCAGTTCTTC. Protein sequence: CASTPIASPYNEQFF.

This chain links TRBV19 with TRBJ1-4; possible D gene TRBD1, 6 bases. Germline V gene data show CDR1 as LNHDA and CDR2 as SQIVND (reference sequence). The CDR3 runs 14 residues. Trimming took 5 bases from V and 5 from J, leaving 12 bases between them. The CDR3 nucleotides read TGTGCCAGTAGTGGCCAGGGGTTAAATGAAAAACTGTTTTTT. Protein: CASSGQGLNEKLFF.

The chain combines TRBV7-2 with TRBJ1-4; TRBD1 agrees at 9 bases. V was clipped by 0 bases and J by 8 bases; unmatched bases: 4. The CDR3 spans 15 residues. Germline values: CDR1 SGHTA, CDR2 FQGNSA. CDR3 region: CASSLAGTGNEKLFF. CDR3 bases: TGTGCCAGCAGCTTAGCCGGGACAGGGAACGAAAAACTGTTTTTT.

This clone was found once. The chain has TRBV7-2 and TRBJ1-1, with 8 bases lining up with TRBD1. V trimming: 3 bases; J trimming: 4 bases; junction bases outside the gene matches: 7. The CDR3 spans 15 residues. Per the germline V gene, CDR1 is SGHTA and CDR2 is FQGNSA. CDR3 in DNA: TGTGCCAGCAGCTTTACCTCAACAGGGGGCACTGAAGCTTTCTTT. Residues: CASSFTSTGGTEAFF. The entire variable domain, with the rest obtained from reference TRBV7-2 and TRBJ1-1, is as follows: GAGVSQSPSNKVTEKGKDVELRCDPISGHTALYWYRQSLGQGLEFLIYFQGNSAPDKSGLPSDRFSAERTGGSVSTLTIQRTQQEDSAVYLCASSFTSTGGTEAFFGQGTRLTVV.

The chain combines TRBV6-6 with TRBJ1-1, with 8 positions matching TRBD1. The CDR3 runs 13 residues. The germline V gene has CDR1 MNHNY and CDR2 SVGAGI (reference sequence). Trimming took 6 bases from V and 11 from J; bases not matched to a gene: 11. The CDR3 loop reads CASSAGQGGEAFF. The CDR3 DNA reads as TGTGCCAGCAGCGCTGGACAGGGAGGGGAGGCTTTCTTT.

This chain joins TRBV5-1 and TRBJ2-5; 9 bases map to TRBD1. The length of the CDR3 is 14 residues. Per germline, CDR1 SGHRS and CDR2 YFSETQ. Trimming cost V 1 base and J 5 bases; bases outside gene matches: 3. The chain's CDR3 is CASSLWDRVETQYF. CDR3 in DNA: TGCGCCAGCAGCTTGTGGGACAGGGTGGAGACCCAGTACTTC.

The chain is built from TRBV5-5 and TRBJ2-3, with 10 bases identical to TRBD2. Trimming at V came to 5 bases and at J to 1 base, leaving 7 bases not matched to a gene. CDR3 length: 16 residues. Germline V gives CDR1 SGHKS, CDR2 YYEKEE (reference sequence). This chain's CDR3 is CASSHSGTSGTDTQYF. The DNA for the CDR3 is TGTGCCAGCAGTCATTCCGGGACTAGCGGCACAGATACGCAGTATTTT.

The J gene is TRBJ2-1, the V gene TRBV6-4; TRBD2 might be the D (6 bases). This CDR3 comprises 14 residues. The germline V gene encodes CDR1 MRHNA and CDR2 SNTAGT. V was clipped by 3 bases and J by 9 bases, with 15 bases between them. The DNA of the CDR3 is TGTGCCAGCAGTGATTCACTAGCTGTCAGTGAGCAGTTCTTC. This translates into CASSDSLAVSEQFF.

The chain employs TRBV18 and TRBJ2-2, with 15 nucleotides matching TRBD2. Germline V gives CDR1 KGHSH, CDR2 LQKENI. There are 18 residues in the CDR3. Trimming at V came to 3 bases and at J to 3 bases, leaving 5 bases not matched to a gene. This chain's CDR3 is CASSPGLAGGVDTGELFF. The CDR3 coding sequence is TGTGCCAGCTCACCGGGACTAGCGGGAGGCGTAGACACCGGGGAGCTGTTTTTT.

The V call is TRBV7-8, the J call TRBJ2-1; 8 bases are shared with TRBD1. The CDR3 runs 16 residues. Germline lookup yields CDR1 SGHVS and CDR2 FQNEAQ. V lost 6 bases and J lost 0; bases outside the gene matches: 7. The CDR3: CASRKGQADSYNEQFF. DNA for the CDR3: TGTGCCAGCAGAAAGGGACAGGCCGACTCCTACAATGAGCAGTTCTTC.

V and J are TRBV19 and TRBJ1-5; 9 bases fit TRBD1. The CDR3 loop spans 15 amino acids. Germline V CDR1 and CDR2: LNHDA, SQIVND (reference sequence). The V segment lost 10 bases and the J segment 0 bases; nucleotides outside the gene matches: 7. The CDR3 DNA sequence: TGTGCCATCCGAAGGACAGGGGATAGCAATCAGCCCCAGCATTTT. Amino acids: CAIRRTGDSNQPQHF.

This clone was counted once. The genes are TRBV5-8 and TRBJ2-1, with 12 bases identical to TRBD2. V was clipped by 4 bases and J by 2 bases; unmatched bases: 1. The CDR3 is made up of 15 amino acids. The germline gives CDR1 SGHTS, CDR2 YDEGEE. The CDR3 reads CASSPSGRAYNEQFF. CDR3 nucleotide sequence: TGTGCCAGCAGCCCTAGCGGGAGGGCCTACAATGAGCAGTTCTTC.

The V and J genes are TRBV2 and TRBJ1-1, with D possibly being TRBD1 (6 bases). The V and J ends lost 6 bases and 5 bases respectively, with 10 bases between them. The CDR3 consists of 12 residues. Germline CDR1 is SNHLY and CDR2 is FYNNEI. The CDR3 bases are TGTGCCAGCAGACAGGGTTTAACTGAAGCTTTCTTT. Translated: CASRQGLTEAFF.

The V and J genes are TRBV28 and TRBJ1-5; 7 bases map to TRBD1. The CDR3 has 15 residues. Trimming took 6 bases from V and 6 from J; bases not matched to a gene: 11. Germline V gene data show CDR1 as MDHEN and CDR2 as SYDVKM. The CDR3 sequence: CASSSIRRTGQPQHF. The CDR3 nucleotides read TGTGCCAGCAGCTCGATTCGCCGGACAGGTCAGCCCCAGCATTTT.

This clone came up a few times. The CDR3 is CASRTEGHPREYF. The CDR3 coding sequence is TGTGCCAGCAGGACAGAAGGACACCCCAGAGAGTACTTC. This chain connects TRBV5-5 to TRBJ2-7, with a tentative D call TRBD1 (5 bases). Germline V lookup: CDR1 SGHKS, CDR2 YYEKEE (reference sequence). V was clipped by 5 bases and J by 11 bases, with 20 bases between them. The CDR3 runs to 13 residues.

V gene TRBV15 combines with J gene TRBJ1-4; D is uncertain. V lost 0 bases and J 8 bases, leaving 7 bases between the germline ends. This CDR3 spans 13 amino acids. Germline values: CDR1 LNHNV, CDR2 YYDKDF (reference sequence). This CDR3 is CATSRDAMEKLFF. The CDR3 nucleotides read TGTGCCACCAGCAGAGATGCGATGGAAAAACTGTTTTTT.

As DNA, the CDR3 is TGTGCCAGCACCAAACAGGGGGCACCGTACGAGCAGTACTTC. Encoded protein: CASTKQGAPYEQYF. The chain links TRBV18 to TRBJ2-7; the match to TRBD1 covers 9 bases. This CDR3 is built from 14 residues. V gave up 8 bases and J gave up 4 bases; unmatched junction bases: 9. Germline CDR1 reads KGHSH; CDR2 reads LQKENI. Filled out from reference TRBV18 and TRBJ2-7, the complete variable domain reads NAGVMQNPRHLVRRRGQEARLRCSPMKGHSHVYWYRQLPEEGLKFMVYLQKENIIDESGMPKERFSAEFPKEGPSILRIQQVVRGDSAAYFCASTKQGAPYEQYFGPGTRLTVT.

J is TRBJ1-1 and V is TRBV5-6, with a weak D call TRBD1 (6 bases). V lost 0 bases and J 4 bases, leaving 10 bases between the germline ends. The CDR3 contains 14 residues. Germline values: CDR1 SGHDT, CDR2 YYEEEE. For the CDR3, the DNA is TGTGCCAGCAGCTTGGGGGCAGGGGTCACTGAAGCTTTCTTT. Translating it yields CASSLGAGVTEAFF.

The V gene is TRBV27, the J gene TRBJ2-6; 7 nucleotides line up with TRBD1. V trimming: 5 bases; J trimming: 4 bases; junction bases outside the gene matches: 5. Germline loops: CDR1 MNHEY, CDR2 SMNVEV (reference sequence). The length of the CDR3 is 15 residues. The CDR3 region has the DNA TGTGCCAGCAGTGTCGACAGGGTAGGGGCCAACGTCCTGACTTTC. This codes for CASSVDRVGANVLTF.

This chain joins TRBV28 and TRBJ2-1, with D tentatively TRBD2 (6 bases). Germline CDR1 and CDR2: MDHEN and SYDVKM. The CDR3 length is 13 residues. Between the trimmed V and J ends, which lost 2 bases and 8 bases, there was a span of 10 bases. This chain's CDR3 is CASSLGGNHEQFF. The CDR3 DNA reads TGTGCCAGCAGTTTAGGGGGGAACCATGAGCAGTTCTTC.